This TCR beta chain emerged from a study of cytomegalovirus exposure and HLA in healthy donors. Donors showed nominal health when sampled, although they likely had unrecorded immune exposures. This clone showed up just a few times. One end of the junction is discordant with germline, which a read error may explain. The PCR used 60 Vbeta and 13 Jbeta primers. The data were produced by immunoSEQ multiplex PCR, yet TCRdb's version contains in-frame clones alone and is incomplete. The table lists some 150,000 clones, approximately 80% of them singletons, with roughly a tenth in the top ten. The sample comprised PBMCs. The sequence came from a man between 45 and 60 years old in good health and CMV-seropositive.

The CDR3 is CASRVSGANGLTF. CDR3 DNA sequence: TGTGCCAGCAGGGTCTCTGGGGCCAACGGCCTGACTTTC. The gene calls are TRBV2 and TRBJ2-6; maybe TRBD1 (5 bases). The germline gives CDR1 SNHLY, CDR2 FYNNEI. This CDR3 has 13 residues.